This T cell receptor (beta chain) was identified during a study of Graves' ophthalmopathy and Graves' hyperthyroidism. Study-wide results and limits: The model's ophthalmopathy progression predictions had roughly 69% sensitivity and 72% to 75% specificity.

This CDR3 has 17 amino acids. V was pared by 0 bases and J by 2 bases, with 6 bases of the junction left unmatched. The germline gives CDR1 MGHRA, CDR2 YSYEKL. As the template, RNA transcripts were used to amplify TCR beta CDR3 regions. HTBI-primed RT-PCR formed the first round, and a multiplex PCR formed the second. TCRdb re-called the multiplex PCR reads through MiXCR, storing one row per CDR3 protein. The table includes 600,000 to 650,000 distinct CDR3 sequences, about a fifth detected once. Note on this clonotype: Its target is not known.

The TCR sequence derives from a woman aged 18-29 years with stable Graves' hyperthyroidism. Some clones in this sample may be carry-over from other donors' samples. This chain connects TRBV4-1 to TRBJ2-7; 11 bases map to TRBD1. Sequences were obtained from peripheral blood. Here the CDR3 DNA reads TGCGCCAGCAGCCAAGATCATGGGGACAGGGGGGCCTACGAGCAGTACTTC. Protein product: CASSQDHGDRGAYEQYF.